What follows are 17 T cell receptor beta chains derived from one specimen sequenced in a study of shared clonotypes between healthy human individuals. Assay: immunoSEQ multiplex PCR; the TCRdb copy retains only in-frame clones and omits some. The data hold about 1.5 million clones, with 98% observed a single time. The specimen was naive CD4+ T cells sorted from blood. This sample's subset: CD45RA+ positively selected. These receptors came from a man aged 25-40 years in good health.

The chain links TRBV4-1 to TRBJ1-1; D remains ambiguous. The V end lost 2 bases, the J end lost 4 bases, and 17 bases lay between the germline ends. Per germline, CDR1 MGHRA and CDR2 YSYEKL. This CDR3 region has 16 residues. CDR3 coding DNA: TGCGCCAGCAGCCAAAGATTGTCGGGTATAAGCACTGAAGCTTTCTTT. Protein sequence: CASSQRLSGISTEAFF.

CDR3 sequence reads: CASSLEAFAYEQYF. In nucleotides, the CDR3 is TGTGCCAGCAGCTTAGAAGCGTTTGCCTACGAGCAGTACTTC. The rearrangement links TRBV7-2 to TRBJ2-7; no reliable D call. The V gene's germline CDR1 is SGHTA and CDR2 FQGNSA. CDR3 length: 14 amino acids. V dropped 1 base and J dropped 2 bases, with 9 bases sitting between them. Full variable domain (remainder filled in from reference TRBV7-2 and TRBJ2-7): GAGVSQSPSNKVTEKGKDVELRCDPISGHTALYWYRQSLGQGLEFLIYFQGNSAPDKSGLPSDRFSAERTGGSVSTLTIQRTQQEDSAVYLCASSLEAFAYEQYFGPGTRLTVT.

The CDR3 protein is CASSGAGTPKADTQYF. In DNA, the CDR3 is TGTGCCAGCAGTGGCGCCGGGACACCGAAGGCAGATACGCAGTATTTT. The rearrangement joins TRBV2 to TRBJ2-3; TRBD1 is a possible D gene (6 bases). Germline CDR1 and CDR2: SNHLY and FYNNEI. V gave up 4 bases and J gave up 4 bases, with 18 bases separating them. The length of the CDR3 is 16 residues.

CDR3 DNA sequence: TGTGCCAGTAGTACATGGCAGGGGCTCCCGGGCAATCAGCCCCAGCATTTT. Encoded protein: CASSTWQGLPGNQPQHF. The chain carries TRBV19 and TRBJ1-5, with a weak D call TRBD1 (6 bases). Germline V CDR1 and CDR2: LNHDA, SQIVND (reference sequence). Trimming removed 4 bases from V and 2 bases from J, with 18 bases in between. The CDR3 consists of 17 residues.

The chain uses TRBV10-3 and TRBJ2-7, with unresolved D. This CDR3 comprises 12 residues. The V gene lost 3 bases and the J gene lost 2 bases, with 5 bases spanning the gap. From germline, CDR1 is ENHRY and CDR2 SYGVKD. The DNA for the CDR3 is TGTGCCATCAGTGACAGGACCTACGAGCAGTACTTC. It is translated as CAISDRTYEQYF.

CDR3 residues: CASSPTRPGTDTQYF. The CDR3 DNA sequence: TGTGCCAGCAGCCCGACTCGTCCAGGCACAGATACGCAGTATTTT. The chain couples TRBV7-2 to TRBJ2-3; D gene unclear. Germline values: CDR1 SGHTA, CDR2 FQGNSA. The CDR3 loop spans 15 amino acids. With 5 bases removed from V and 1 base from J, the gap between germline ends came to 13 bases.

CDR3 nucleotides: TGTGCCAGCAGCCAGGGGGGGCCCGAGGTCAATGAGCAGTTCTTC. Translating gives CASSQGGPEVNEQFF. This rearrangement joins TRBV11-3 to TRBJ2-1; D may be TRBD1 or TRBD2 (7 bases each). Germline V CDR1 and CDR2: SGHNT, YENEEA. Trimming took 5 bases from V and 6 from J, leaving 17 bases between them. This CDR3 is 15 amino acids long. Based on the CDR3 plus reference TRBV11-3 and TRBJ2-1, the full variable domain is EAGVVQSPRYKIIEKKQPVAFWCNPISGHNTLYWYLQNLGQGPELLIRYENEEAVDDSQLPKDRFSAERLKGVDSTLKIQPAELGDSAVYLCASSQGGPEVNEQFFGPGTRLTVL.

The CDR3 loop reads CASSPGGQGKNIQYF. CDR3 bases: TGTGCCAGCAGCCCAGGGGGACAGGGCAAAAACATTCAGTACTTC. The rearrangement joins TRBV7-2 to TRBJ2-4; 9 bases are a match to TRBD1. The CDR3 spans 15 residues. Germline lookup yields CDR1 SGHTA and CDR2 FQGNSA. V lost 5 bases to trimming and J lost 3 bases; unmatched junction nucleotides: 5.

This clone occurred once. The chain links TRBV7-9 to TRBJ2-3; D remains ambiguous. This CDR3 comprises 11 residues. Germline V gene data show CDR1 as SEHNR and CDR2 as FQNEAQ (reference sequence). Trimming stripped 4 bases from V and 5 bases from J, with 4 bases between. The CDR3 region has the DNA TGTGCCAGCAGCTCAGTAGATACGCAGTATTTT. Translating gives CASSSVDTQYF.

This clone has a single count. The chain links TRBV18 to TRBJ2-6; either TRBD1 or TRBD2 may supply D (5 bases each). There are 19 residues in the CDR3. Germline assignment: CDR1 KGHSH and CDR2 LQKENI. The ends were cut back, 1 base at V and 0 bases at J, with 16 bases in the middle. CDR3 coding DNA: TGTGCCAGCTCACCACTTTCTGGCAGGGACCTCTCTGGGGCCAACGTCCTGACTTTC. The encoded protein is CASSPLSGRDLSGANVLTF.

The CDR3 DNA reads as TGTGCCAGCAGCTTAGGGGGACTAGCAGGCGCCAAAAACATTCAGTACTTC. The encoded protein is CASSLGGLAGAKNIQYF. V is TRBV11-2 and J is TRBJ2-4; the match to TRBD2 covers 9 bases. The CDR3 consists of 17 residues. The junction had 5 bases not matched to a gene; V was cut back by 1 base and J by 1 base. Germline V gene sequence: CDR1 SGHAT, CDR2 FQNNGV.

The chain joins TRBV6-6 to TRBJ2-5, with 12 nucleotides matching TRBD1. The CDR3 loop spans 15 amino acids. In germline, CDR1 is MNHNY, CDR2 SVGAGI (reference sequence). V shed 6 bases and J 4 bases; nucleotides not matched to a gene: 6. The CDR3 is CASSPGQGAGETQYF. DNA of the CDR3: TGTGCCAGCAGCCCGGGACAGGGGGCGGGAGAGACCCAGTACTTC.

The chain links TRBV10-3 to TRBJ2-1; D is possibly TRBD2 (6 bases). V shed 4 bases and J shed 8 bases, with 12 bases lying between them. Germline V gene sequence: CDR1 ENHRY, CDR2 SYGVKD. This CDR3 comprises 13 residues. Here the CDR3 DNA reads TGTGCCATCAGTGGTCGGGAGCGCGATGAGCAGTTCTTC. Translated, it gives CAISGRERDEQFF.

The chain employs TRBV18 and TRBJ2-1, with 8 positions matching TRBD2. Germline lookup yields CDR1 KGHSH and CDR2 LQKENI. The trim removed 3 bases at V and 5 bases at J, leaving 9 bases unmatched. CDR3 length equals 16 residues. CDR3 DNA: TGTGCCAGCTCACCCCCAGGGGCGGGGGGAAACAATGAGCAGTTCTTC. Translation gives CASSPPGAGGNNEQFF.

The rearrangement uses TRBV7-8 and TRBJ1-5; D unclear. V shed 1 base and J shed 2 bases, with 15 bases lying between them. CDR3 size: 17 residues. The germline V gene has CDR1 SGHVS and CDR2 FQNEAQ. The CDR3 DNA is TGTGCCAGCAGCTTAGAGGCCAGAACGATCGGCAATCAGCCCCAGCATTTT. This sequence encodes CASSLEARTIGNQPQHF.

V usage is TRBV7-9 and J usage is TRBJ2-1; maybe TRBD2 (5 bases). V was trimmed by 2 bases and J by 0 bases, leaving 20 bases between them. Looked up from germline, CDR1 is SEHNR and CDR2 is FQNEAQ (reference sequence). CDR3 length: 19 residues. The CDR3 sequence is CASSLLVGVSSSSYNEQFF. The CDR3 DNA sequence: TGTGCCAGCAGCTTATTGGTGGGAGTGAGTTCCAGCTCCTACAATGAGCAGTTCTTC.

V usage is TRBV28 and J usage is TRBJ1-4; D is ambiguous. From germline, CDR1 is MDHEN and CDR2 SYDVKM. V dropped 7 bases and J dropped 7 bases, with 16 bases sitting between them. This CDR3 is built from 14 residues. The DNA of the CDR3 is TGTGCCAGCACTCCTTCGGGGATAGGTGAAAAACTGTTTTTT. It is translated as CASTPSGIGEKLFF.